This TCR beta chain was identified during a study of blood T cell repertoires in COVID-19. Study-wide background: PBMCs, B-cell-depleted T cells, or T cells were the source of the cDNA or gDNA that made up the material.

The data were produced by immunoSEQ multiplex PCR, yet TCRdb's version contains in-frame clones alone and is incomplete. Here the sample spans 97,000 or so clones, 84% being singletons. CDR3 size: 14 residues. J gave up 7 bases and V 1 base, and 1 base lay outside the gene matches. The V gene's germline CDR1 is LGHDT and CDR2 YNNKEL (reference sequence). The sequence derives from a man aged 35-49 years with active or convalescent COVID-19. The V call is TRBV3-1 (or the pseudogene TRBV3-2), the J call TRBJ1-6; 7 positions match TRBD1. The sequencing input was peripheral blood. The CDR3 here is CASSQGGGNSPLHF. Written as DNA, the CDR3 is TGTGCCAGCAGCCAAGGAGGGGGCAATTCACCCCTCCACTTT.